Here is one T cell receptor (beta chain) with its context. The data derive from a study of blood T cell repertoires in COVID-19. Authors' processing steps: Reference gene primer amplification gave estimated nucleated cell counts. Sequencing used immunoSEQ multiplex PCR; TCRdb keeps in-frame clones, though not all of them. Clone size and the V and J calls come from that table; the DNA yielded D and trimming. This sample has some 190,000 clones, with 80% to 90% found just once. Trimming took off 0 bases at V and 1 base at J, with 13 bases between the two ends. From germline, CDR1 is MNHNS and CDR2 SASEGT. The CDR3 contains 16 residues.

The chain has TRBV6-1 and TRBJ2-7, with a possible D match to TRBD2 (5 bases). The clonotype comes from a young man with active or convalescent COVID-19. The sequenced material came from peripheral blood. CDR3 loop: CASSEALVGLSYEQYF. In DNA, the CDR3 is TGTGCCAGCAGTGAAGCGCTTGTCGGACTGTCCTACGAGCAGTACTTC.